A selection of T cell receptor beta chains follows, all from one sample in a study of blood T cells in healthy people across ages. Via MiXCR, TCRdb re-called the 5' RACE reads, giving one row per CDR3 protein. This table holds approximately 880,000 distinct CDR3 sequences, about 48% found once. Sequencing was done on a sample of blood. Source of these receptors: a man under 40 in good health. Both conserved end residues are part of each CDR3. Fields, in order: J gene, clone size, V gene, D gene, CDR3 protein, CDR3 DNA. A D gene is named only where the DNA matches it firmly. A row's size may be missing; if present it is once, few, many or a size class.

j_gene: TRBJ2-3; abundance: .; v_gene: TRBV21-1; d_gene: .; CDR3aa: CASSKGERGVPTDTQYF; CDR3nt: TGTGCCAGCAGCAAAGGGGAGCGGGGAGTACCCACAGATACGCAGTATTTT
j_gene: TRBJ1-2; abundance: .; v_gene: TRBV4-1; d_gene: TRBD1; CDR3aa: CASSQDGQGAGGYTF; CDR3nt: TGCGCCAGCAGCCAAGATGGACAGGGGGCGGGTGGCTACACCTTC
j_gene: TRBJ2-3; abundance: .; v_gene: TRBV11-2; d_gene: .; CDR3aa: CASSLGQISTDTQYF; CDR3nt: TGTGCCAGCAGCTTAGGACAGATTAGCACAGATACGCAGTATTTT
j_gene: TRBJ2-7; abundance: few; v_gene: TRBV3-1; d_gene: .; CDR3aa: CASSHQGFTYEQYF; CDR3nt: TGTGCCAGCAGCCATCAGGGCTTCACCTACGAGCAGTACTTC
j_gene: TRBJ2-3; abundance: .; v_gene: TRBV7-2; d_gene: TRBD1; CDR3aa: CASSLAGTGSDTQYF; CDR3nt: TGTGCCAGCAGCTTAGCGGGGACAGGATCAGATACGCAGTATTTT
j_gene: TRBJ2-7; abundance: many; v_gene: TRBV5-1; d_gene: .; CDR3aa: CASSLGHEQYF; CDR3nt: TGCGCCAGCAGCTTGGGCCACGAGCAGTACTTC
j_gene: TRBJ2-7; abundance: .; v_gene: TRBV28; d_gene: .; CDR3aa: CASITGTPYEQYF; CDR3nt: TGTGCCAGCATCACCGGGACCCCCTACGAGCAGTACTTC
j_gene: TRBJ1-5; abundance: .; v_gene: TRBV12-3/TRBV12-4; d_gene: TRBD1; CDR3aa: CASSPTGGRRNQPQHF; CDR3nt: TGTGCCAGCAGTCCCACAGGGGGCAGACGCAATCAGCCCCAGCATTTT
j_gene: TRBJ1-2; abundance: .; v_gene: TRBV6-5; d_gene: TRBD1; CDR3aa: CASSYPSGGDYGYTF; CDR3nt: TGTGCCAGCAGTTACCCGTCAGGGGGCGACTATGGCTACACCTTC
j_gene: TRBJ1-4; abundance: few; v_gene: TRBV4-1; d_gene: .; CDR3aa: CASSQYGETPRATNEKLFF; CDR3nt: TGCGCCAGCAGCCAATACGGCGAGACTCCCCGTGCAACTAATGAAAAACTGTTTTTT
j_gene: TRBJ2-3; abundance: .; v_gene: TRBV10-2; d_gene: .; CDR3aa: CASSEPDMQYF; CDR3nt: TGCGCCAGCAGTGAACCAGATATGCAGTATTTT
j_gene: TRBJ2-7; abundance: .; v_gene: TRBV9; d_gene: TRBD1; CDR3aa: CASSPGQDFYEQYF; CDR3nt: TGTGCCAGCAGCCCAGGACAGGATTTCTACGAGCAGTACTTC
j_gene: TRBJ2-7; abundance: .; v_gene: TRBV23-1; d_gene: .; CDR3aa: CAGDRPPGSYEQYF; CDR3nt: TGCGCCGGCGATCGCCCCCCAGGGTCCTACGAGCAGTACTTC
j_gene: TRBJ2-7; abundance: once; v_gene: TRBV25-1; d_gene: .; CDR3aa: CASSPAGAGFYNEQYF; CDR3nt: TGTGCCAGCAGTCCCGCGGGGGCTGGTTTCTACAATGAGCAGTACTTC
j_gene: TRBJ1-1; abundance: .; v_gene: TRBV6-1; d_gene: TRBD1; CDR3aa: CASSMETGAGTEAFF; CDR3nt: TGTGCCAGCAGTATGGAAACAGGGGCAGGGACTGAAGCTTTCTTT
j_gene: TRBJ1-2; abundance: .; v_gene: TRBV29-1; d_gene: .; CDR3aa: CSVEEITGKGYTF; CDR3nt: TGCAGCGTTGAAGAGATCACAGGGAAGGGCTACACCTTC
j_gene: TRBJ2-5; abundance: .; v_gene: TRBV7-8; d_gene: .; CDR3aa: CASSVRRGETQYF; CDR3nt: TGTGCCAGCAGCGTGAGAAGGGGCGAGACCCAGTACTTC
j_gene: TRBJ2-3; abundance: .; v_gene: TRBV15; d_gene: TRBD2; CDR3aa: CATSRGLAGTDTQYF; CDR3nt: TGTGCCACCAGCAGAGGTCTAGCGGGCACAGATACGCAGTATTTT
j_gene: TRBJ1-2; abundance: .; v_gene: TRBV6-5; d_gene: TRBD1; CDR3aa: CASSYAGTGTQGSNGYTF; CDR3nt: TGTGCCAGCAGTTACGCGGGGACAGGGACGCAGGGGAGCAATGGCTACACCTTC
j_gene: TRBJ2-7; abundance: .; v_gene: TRBV2; d_gene: .; CDR3aa: CASSVNYSYEQYF; CDR3nt: TGTGCCAGCAGTGTTAACTACTCCTACGAGCAGTACTTC
j_gene: TRBJ2-6; abundance: .; v_gene: TRBV27; d_gene: TRBD1; CDR3aa: CASSLMGQGTGANVLTF; CDR3nt: TGTGCCAGCAGCCTAATGGGACAGGGCACTGGGGCCAACGTCCTGACTTTC
j_gene: TRBJ2-7; abundance: many; v_gene: TRBV28; d_gene: TRBD1; CDR3aa: CASRTGGYEQYF; CDR3nt: TGTGCCAGCAGGACAGGGGGCTACGAGCAGTACTTC
j_gene: TRBJ2-1; abundance: few; v_gene: TRBV3-1; d_gene: .; CDR3aa: CASSLHRGEQFF; CDR3nt: TGTGCCAGCAGCCTTCACCGGGGGGAGCAGTTCTTC
j_gene: TRBJ2-3; abundance: .; v_gene: TRBV6-2/TRBV6-3; d_gene: .; CDR3aa: CASTLGQNQYF; CDR3nt: TGTGCCAGCACCCTAGGACAGAACCAGTATTTT
j_gene: TRBJ1-1; abundance: .; v_gene: TRBV29-1; d_gene: TRBD1; CDR3aa: CSVGQGATNTEAFF; CDR3nt: TGCAGCGTCGGACAGGGGGCAACGAACACTGAAGCTTTCTTT
j_gene: TRBJ2-1; abundance: .; v_gene: TRBV24-1; d_gene: TRBD1; CDR3aa: CATSDSGQAVYNEQFF; CDR3nt: TGTGCCACCAGTGATTCGGGACAGGCCGTCTACAATGAGCAGTTCTTC
j_gene: TRBJ2-3; abundance: few; v_gene: TRBV9; d_gene: .; CDR3aa: CASSVSRTTDTQYF; CDR3nt: TGTGCCAGCAGCGTATCTCGCACGACAGATACGCAGTATTTT
j_gene: TRBJ2-5; abundance: .; v_gene: TRBV29-1; d_gene: .; CDR3aa: CSVALSLQFKETQYF; CDR3nt: TGCAGCGTTGCCCTCTCCTTGCAGTTCAAAGAGACCCAGTACTTC
j_gene: TRBJ2-3; abundance: .; v_gene: TRBV6-2/TRBV6-3; d_gene: TRBD1; CDR3aa: CASSTRDRGRDTQYF; CDR3nt: TGTGCCAGCAGTACACGGGACAGGGGCCGAGATACGCAGTATTTT
j_gene: TRBJ2-5; abundance: many; v_gene: TRBV25-1; d_gene: .; CDR3aa: CASSENTQETQYF; CDR3nt: TGTGCCAGCAGTGAAAACACGCAAGAGACCCAGTACTTC
j_gene: TRBJ2-7; abundance: .; v_gene: TRBV6-5; d_gene: .; CDR3aa: CASSRTASYEQYF; CDR3nt: TGTGCCAGCTCACGAACAGCCTCCTACGAGCAGTACTTC
j_gene: TRBJ2-1; abundance: few; v_gene: TRBV7-2; d_gene: .; CDR3aa: CASSLTPGALNEQFF; CDR3nt: TGTGCCAGCAGCTTAACACCCGGGGCCCTCAATGAGCAGTTCTTC
j_gene: TRBJ2-7; abundance: once; v_gene: TRBV20-1; d_gene: TRBD2; CDR3aa: CSARLAGASLITYEQYF; CDR3nt: TGCAGTGCTAGACTAGCGGGGGCTTCCTTAATTACCTACGAGCAGTACTTC
j_gene: TRBJ1-1; abundance: once; v_gene: TRBV4-1; d_gene: .; CDR3aa: CASSPSGIGGTEAFF; CDR3nt: TGCGCCAGCAGCCCCTCCGGGATAGGGGGGACTGAAGCTTTCTTT
j_gene: TRBJ1-2; abundance: few; v_gene: TRBV18; d_gene: TRBD1; CDR3aa: CASSPPHDRGRGYTF; CDR3nt: TGTGCCAGCTCACCACCTCACGACAGGGGCCGGGGCTACACCTTC
j_gene: TRBJ2-3; abundance: .; v_gene: TRBV5-1; d_gene: TRBD1; CDR3aa: CASSSGTGLIGAYIDTQYF; CDR3nt: TGCGCCAGCAGCTCCGGGACAGGGCTCATAGGGGCCTACATAGATACGCAGTATTTT
j_gene: TRBJ2-3; abundance: .; v_gene: TRBV7-3; d_gene: .; CDR3aa: CASSQTGTSDTQYF; CDR3nt: TGTGCCAGCAGCCAAACTGGGACCTCAGATACGCAGTATTTT
j_gene: TRBJ2-7; abundance: many; v_gene: TRBV4-2; d_gene: .; CDR3aa: CASSQDDGVGYEQYF; CDR3nt: TGTGCCAGCAGCCAAGATGACGGGGTGGGCTACGAGCAGTACTTC
j_gene: TRBJ2-1; abundance: .; v_gene: TRBV27; d_gene: TRBD2; CDR3aa: CASRAGGRLWNEQFF; CDR3nt: TGTGCCAGCAGAGCGGGGGGGCGTTTGTGGAATGAGCAGTTCTTC
j_gene: TRBJ2-1; abundance: .; v_gene: TRBV27; d_gene: .; CDR3aa: CASGEYSYNEQFF; CDR3nt: TGTGCCAGCGGGGAGTACAGTTACAATGAGCAGTTCTTC
j_gene: TRBJ2-5; abundance: .; v_gene: TRBV28; d_gene: TRBD2; CDR3aa: CASRNGGNQETQYF; CDR3nt: TGTGCCAGCAGGAACGGGGGGAACCAAGAGACCCAGTACTTC
j_gene: TRBJ2-7; abundance: few; v_gene: TRBV6-6; d_gene: TRBD2; CDR3aa: CASSPPGSGGSYEQYF; CDR3nt: TGTGCCAGCAGTCCCCCCGGTAGCGGGGGGTCCTACGAGCAGTACTTC
j_gene: TRBJ1-2; abundance: many; v_gene: TRBV12-3/TRBV12-4; d_gene: .; CDR3aa: CASNEDREAVWGYTF; CDR3nt: TGTGCCAGCAACGAAGACCGCGAGGCAGTCTGGGGCTACACCTTC
j_gene: TRBJ2-4; abundance: few; v_gene: TRBV7-9; d_gene: .; CDR3aa: CASSLPRAGMEAKNIQYF; CDR3nt: TGTGCCAGCAGCCTCCCTCGGGCAGGGATGGAGGCCAAAAACATTCAGTACTTC
j_gene: TRBJ2-5; abundance: .; v_gene: TRBV11-2; d_gene: TRBD1; CDR3aa: CASSLGDRGRKETQYF; CDR3nt: TGTGCCAGCAGCTTGGGGGACAGGGGGCGAAAAGAGACCCAGTACTTC
j_gene: TRBJ2-2; abundance: .; v_gene: TRBV4-3; d_gene: TRBD2; CDR3aa: CASSQDGGTRNTGELFF; CDR3nt: TGCGCCAGCAGCCAAGACGGGGGGACTAGGAACACCGGGGAGCTGTTTTTT
j_gene: TRBJ2-1; abundance: few; v_gene: TRBV6-5; d_gene: TRBD1; CDR3aa: CASRNRGNYNEQFF; CDR3nt: TGTGCCAGCAGGAACAGGGGGAACTACAATGAGCAGTTCTTC
j_gene: TRBJ2-3; abundance: few; v_gene: TRBV29-1; d_gene: .; CDR3aa: CSVGSTDTQYF; CDR3nt: TGCAGCGTTGGGAGCACAGATACGCAGTATTTT
j_gene: TRBJ2-5; abundance: .; v_gene: TRBV4-1; d_gene: TRBD1; CDR3aa: CASSPRGREAMETQYF; CDR3nt: TGCGCCAGCAGCCCCAGGGGGCGGGAAGCGATGGAGACCCAGTACTTC
j_gene: TRBJ2-5; abundance: .; v_gene: TRBV7-2; d_gene: TRBD2; CDR3aa: CASSLGWGGSQETQYF; CDR3nt: TGTGCCAGCAGCTTAGGGTGGGGGGGGTCCCAAGAGACCCAGTACTTC
j_gene: TRBJ2-6; abundance: .; v_gene: TRBV6-1; d_gene: .; CDR3aa: CASSDPPNSGANVLTF; CDR3nt: TGTGCCAGCAGTGACCCTCCGAACTCTGGGGCCAACGTCCTGACTTTC
j_gene: TRBJ2-1; abundance: .; v_gene: TRBV20-1; d_gene: .; CDR3aa: CSASREINEQFF; CDR3nt: TGCAGTGCTAGTCGGGAGATCAATGAGCAGTTCTTC
j_gene: TRBJ2-3; abundance: .; v_gene: TRBV24-1; d_gene: TRBD2; CDR3aa: CATSVSGLAGNTDTQYF; CDR3nt: TGTGCCACCAGTGTCTCCGGACTAGCGGGGAACACAGATACGCAGTATTTT
j_gene: TRBJ2-1; abundance: .; v_gene: TRBV28; d_gene: .; CDR3aa: CASSFPSTGSGNEQFF; CDR3nt: TGTGCCAGCAGTTTCCCCTCAACAGGGTCGGGCAATGAGCAGTTCTTC
j_gene: TRBJ2-3; abundance: .; v_gene: TRBV7-2; d_gene: .; CDR3aa: CATSRLPPDTQYF; CDR3nt: TGTGCCACCAGTCGTCTGCCCCCAGATACGCAGTATTTT